The T cell receptor (beta chain) under discussion was sequenced for a study of cytomegalovirus exposure and HLA in healthy donors. The V and J ends lost 6 bases and 7 bases, in that order; junction bases with no gene match: 9. Germline CDR1 reads SGHTS; CDR2 reads YDEGEE. The CDR3 is made up of 13 amino acids. With 60 Vbeta and 13 Jbeta primers, the PCR was carried out. The data were produced by immunoSEQ multiplex PCR, yet TCRdb's version contains in-frame clones alone and is incomplete. Among some 120,000 clones, around 79% were seen once, and the ten largest hold approximately 6.5%. Study-level results: Productive rates of about 87% or about 30% were seen for most TCR beta V segments in an earlier analysis. Sequencing likely caused a cluster of highly shared sequence variants.

Remarks on this clone: Its antigen is as yet unknown.

The sequence came from a woman between 40 and 50 years old in good health and CMV-seronegative. The sequenced sample was PBMCs. The gene calls are TRBV5-8 and TRBJ2-5, with 7 bases fitting TRBD2. CDR3 nucleotide sequence: TGTGCCAGCAACCTAGGACTAGATGGGACCCAGTACTTC. It translates to CASNLGLDGTQYF.